A selection of T cell receptor beta chains follows, all from one sample in a study of blood T cell repertoires in COVID-19. Some clones are missing from TCRdb's copy, which holds only in-frame ones; the method was immunoSEQ multiplex PCR. The profile shows roughly 200,000 clones, roughly 79% of them singletons. The specimen sequenced was peripheral blood. These receptors were taken from a woman aged 40 to 49 with COVID-19, enrolled during active disease. Both conserved end residues are part of each CDR3. A D gene is named only where the DNA matches it firmly. Clone size appears in some rows only: once, few, many, or a class for an expanded clone.

few	TRBV18	TRBJ1-4	NA	CASSLAGRNEKLFF	TGTGCCAGCTCACTGGCAGGAAGAAATGAAAAACTGTTTTTT
NA	TRBV10-3	TRBJ1-5	TRBD1	CAISETQGISNQPQHF	TGTGCCATCAGTGAGACACAGGGGATAAGTAATCAGCCCCAGCATTTT
NA	TRBV5-6	TRBJ2-5	TRBD2	CASSFSASGGETQYF	TGTGCCAGCAGCTTCTCGGCTAGCGGGGGGGAGACCCAGTACTTC
NA	TRBV6-2/TRBV6-3	TRBJ2-7	TRBD2	CASSYGGRLAGAYEQYF	TGTGCCAGCAGTTACGGGGGAAGACTAGCGGGGGCCTACGAGCAGTACTTC
once	TRBV15	TRBJ2-1	NA	CATSRATGGSYNEQFF	TGTGCCACCAGCAGAGCGACAGGAGGCTCCTACAATGAGCAGTTCTTC
NA	TRBV9	TRBJ2-2	NA	CASSPFKGGITGELFF	TGTGCCAGCAGCCCCTTCAAGGGGGGGATAACCGGGGAGCTGTTTTTT
NA	TRBV10-2	TRBJ1-2	TRBD1	CASSPAGWTDRGYTF	TGCGCCAGCAGTCCCGCGGGCTGGACGGACAGGGGCTACACCTTC
NA	TRBV19	TRBJ2-1	NA	CASKRLDSYNEQFF	TGTGCCAGTAAGAGACTAGACTCCTACAATGAGCAGTTCTTC
NA	TRBV7-8	TRBJ2-2	NA	CASSAVGGNTGELFF	TGTGCCAGCAGCGCGGTCGGGGGGAACACCGGGGAGCTGTTTTTT
NA	TRBV9	TRBJ2-1	TRBD2	CASSVSGRATNEQFF	TGTGCCAGCAGCGTAAGCGGGAGGGCGACCAATGAGCAGTTCTTC
NA	TRBV28	TRBJ2-1	TRBD2	CASSPQREAYYNEQFF	TGTGCCAGCAGTCCTCAGCGGGAGGCATACTACAATGAGCAGTTCTTC
NA	TRBV19	TRBJ2-3	NA	CASSNYITDTQYF	TGTGCCAGTAGTAACTATATCACAGATACGCAGTATTTT
NA	TRBV18	TRBJ1-5	NA	CASSPRQADQPQHF	TGTGCCAGCTCACCGCGACAGGCCGATCAGCCCCAGCATTTT
NA	TRBV14	TRBJ1-1	NA	CASSQNRNTEAFF	TGTGCCAGCAGCCAGAACAGGAACACTGAAGCTTTCTTT
NA	TRBV7-2	TRBJ2-1	TRBD2	CASRLTSGSSNEQFF	TGTGCCAGCAGGCTAACTAGCGGGAGCAGCAATGAGCAGTTCTTC
NA	TRBV14	TRBJ1-4	TRBD1	CASSQNRGLNEKLFF	TGTGCCAGCAGCCAAAACAGGGGTCTGAACGAAAAACTGTTTTTT
once	TRBV29-1	TRBJ2-1	TRBD2	CSVGGLAGVFNEQFF	TGCAGCGTTGGTGGACTAGCGGGAGTTTTTAATGAGCAGTTCTTC
NA	TRBV11-2	TRBJ1-4	TRBD1	CASSLDRGREKLFF	TGTGCCAGCAGCTTGGACAGGGGGCGTGAAAAACTGTTTTTT
once	TRBV9	TRBJ2-5	NA	CASSPDPTGAQYF	TGTGCCAGCAGCCCGGACCCCACAGGAGCCCAGTACTTC
NA	TRBV3-1/TRBV3-2	TRBJ2-7	TRBD1	CASSQAVRGLSSYEQYF	TGTGCCAGCAGCCAAGCGGTTAGGGGGCTGAGCTCCTACGAGCAGTACTTC
once	TRBV10-3	TRBJ2-7	TRBD1	CAIRQGLTYEQYF	TGTGCCATAAGACAGGGGCTGACCTACGAGCAGTACTTC
NA	TRBV9	TRBJ2-2	TRBD1	CASSASERGRGELFF	TGTGCCAGCAGCGCCTCCGAAAGGGGGCGAGGGGAGCTGTTTTTT
NA	TRBV2	TRBJ1-4	NA	CASSFDSEKLFF	TGTGCCAGCAGTTTCGACAGCGAAAAACTGTTTTTT
NA	TRBV7-8	TRBJ2-5	NA	CASSFGEQGLRETQYF	TGTGCCAGCAGCTTTGGGGAACAGGGTCTTCGGGAGACCCAGTACTTC
few	TRBV2	TRBJ1-2	NA	CASSVARGYGYTF	TGTGCCAGCAGTGTTGCCCGGGGCTATGGCTACACCTTC
NA	TRBV2	TRBJ2-3	TRBD2	CASSASGGPGDTQYF	TGTGCCAGCAGTGCTAGCGGGGGACCTGGAGATACGCAGTATTTT
NA	TRBV7-9	TRBJ2-5	NA	CASSSPGGETQYF	TGTGCCAGCAGCTCCCCGGGGGGCGAGACCCAGTACTTC
few	TRBV3-1/TRBV3-2	TRBJ2-1	NA	CASSKKIAEYYNEQFF	TGTGCCAGCAGTAAAAAGATAGCGGAGTACTACAATGAGCAGTTCTTC
NA	TRBV6-1	TRBJ2-3	TRBD2	CASSEVGLAANTDTQYF	TGTGCCAGCAGTGAAGTTGGTCTAGCGGCCAACACAGATACGCAGTATTTT
NA	TRBV2	TRBJ2-5	NA	CASSVGHPQETQYF	TGTGCCAGCAGTGTGGGACATCCCCAAGAGACCCAGTACTTC
NA	TRBV28	TRBJ1-2	NA	CASSSQQGGYGYTF	TGTGCCAGCAGTTCTCAACAGGGAGGGTATGGCTACACCTTC
NA	TRBV28	TRBJ2-1	TRBD2	CASSTPSGDYNEQFF	TGTGCCAGCAGTACCCCTAGCGGCGATTACAATGAGCAGTTCTTC
NA	TRBV30	TRBJ2-5	TRBD2	CAWGTSAKTQYF	TGTGCCTGGGGAACTAGCGCGAAGACCCAGTACTTC
NA	TRBV10-3	TRBJ2-3	NA	CAISKGEVSGTDTQYF	TGTGCCATCAGTAAGGGGGAAGTTTCTGGCACAGATACGCAGTATTTT
NA	TRBV4-1	TRBJ1-5	NA	CASSQDNRVGQPQHF	TGCGCCAGCAGCCAAGACAACAGGGTCGGGCAGCCCCAGCATTTT
NA	TRBV2	TRBJ1-5	NA	CASVGSLNQPQHF	TGTGCCAGCGTGGGCAGTCTCAATCAGCCCCAGCATTTT
NA	TRBV2	TRBJ2-1	NA	CASDRGSYNEQFF	TGTGCCAGCGATCGCGGTTCCTACAATGAGCAGTTCTTC
NA	TRBV13	TRBJ1-1	TRBD1	CASSLLVWGQKPQLMNTEAFF	TGTGCCAGCAGCTTACTAGTTTGGGGACAGAAACCTCAACTCATGAACACTGAAGCTTTCTTT
NA	TRBV24-1	TRBJ2-1	TRBD2	CATSDQLAGGPVEQFF	TGTGCCACCAGTGATCAACTAGCGGGAGGGCCAGTTGAGCAGTTCTTC
NA	TRBV7-8	TRBJ1-3	NA	CASSLVRPSGNTIYF	TGTGCCAGCAGCTTAGTGCGTCCCTCTGGAAACACCATATATTTT